This T cell receptor (beta chain) appears in the sequencing data of a study of cytomegalovirus exposure and HLA in healthy donors. Study-wide points: TCR beta sequences numbering 15,000 to 20,000 were associated with HLA alleles at 0.05 false discovery rate in a later analysis.

The CDR3 length is 15 residues. Germline CDR1 reads MGHDK; CDR2 reads SYGVNS. After removal of 5 bases from V and 1 base from J, the junction contained 7 bases not matched to a gene. In the case of this clone: Its cognate antigen is unknown.

PCR used 60 Vbeta primers and 13 Jbeta primers. TCRdb's copy holds only in-frame clones and misses some; the assay was immunoSEQ multiplex PCR. This table has about 82,000 clones, 70% to 85% appearing once. The source is a man in his 70s in good health and CMV-seropositive. Sequencing was done on a sample of PBMCs. V gene TRBV25-1 combines with J gene TRBJ2-5; 7 bases align to TRBD1. Here the CDR3 reads CASSTHRTGQETQYF. In DNA form, the CDR3 reads TGTGCCAGCAGTACCCACCGGACAGGCCAAGAGACCCAGTACTTC. The full variable domain, with the rest looked up from reference TRBV25-1 and TRBJ2-5, is EADIYQTPRYLVIGTGKKITLECSQTMGHDKMYWYQQDPGMELHLIHYSYGVNSTEKGDLSSESTVSRIRTEHFPLTLESARPSHTSQYLCASSTHRTGQETQYFGPGTRLLVL.